This T cell receptor beta chain appears in the sequencing data of a study of Ad26.COV2.S vaccination and SARS-CoV-2 variants. The wider study: The COV1001 Ad26.COV2.S trial arm included the donor. The study gave Ad26.COV2.S intramuscularly, once or twice 56 days apart.

This CDR3 contains 15 residues. Profiling relied on immunoSEQ multiplex PCR, and the TCRdb table lists in-frame clones only, not all of them. The sample lists about 480,000 clones; around 85% were seen once. Treatment in this sample: approximately 18 received Ad26.COV2.S at low or high dose, single or two shots; several received placebo; per-sample allocation not given. Specimen acquisition occurred on day 63 following the initial vaccine or placebo injection. On this clone: The antigen is undetermined.

Study findings and constraints: Vaccinees and placebo recipients showed similar non-spike TCR breadth. Placebo recipients showed lower spike-specific TCR breadth than vaccinees.

This TCR came from a person aged 18-65 years who received the Ad26.COV2.S COVID-19 vaccine or a placebo. Sample: peripheral blood, taken in a trial of Ad26.COV2.S vaccine versus placebo. The V and J genes are TRBV21-1 and TRBJ1-6; the table's D call TRBD1 went unverified against the DNA. TRBV21-1 corresponds to a pseudogene. For the CDR3, the DNA is TGTGCCAGCAAGGTGACAGGGGTAGTAGGTTCACCCCTCCACTTT. This encodes CASKVTGVVGSPLHF.